The 28 T cell receptor beta chains below were found in one sample sequenced in a study of CD8+CD57+ T cells in acquired aplastic anemia. CDR3 and TCR beta VDJ profiling relied on genomic DNA as the template. TCRdb re-derived calls from the reads in MiXCR, one entry per CDR3 protein. The data contain 350,000 to 450,000 distinct CDR3 sequences, about two thirds of them singletons. Sequenced: sorted CD4+, CD8+, or CD8+CD57+ T cells (not recorded which) from PBMCs. Receptors were obtained from a human donor in good health, serving as a control.

A remark on this clonotype: A clone one base away is much larger, so this may be a read error. This likely comes from a read error, as the CDR3 has no conserved phenylalanine or tryptophan at its end. The V call is TRBV12-3 or TRBV12-4, the J call TRBJ2-1, with a weak D call TRBD1 (5 bases). Between the trimmed V and J ends, which lost 6 bases and 2 bases, there was a span of 17 bases. This CDR3 region has 16 residues. CDR3 coding DNA: TGTGCCAGCAGCCAATTACCAGGGATAACCTACAATGAGCAGTTCCTC. Translated: CASSQLPGITYNEQFL.

The rearrangement links TRBV18 to TRBJ2-5; TRBD2 is a possible D gene (5 bases). CDR1 is KGHSH, CDR2 LQKENI, per germline. V was pared by 3 bases and J by 7 bases, with 24 bases between. The CDR3 spans 17 residues. The DNA for the CDR3 is TGTGCCAGCTCACCGCGGGCTAGCTCCCTCTACAAGCTGACCCAGTACTTC. Its protein product is CASSPRASSLYKLTQYF.

This clonotype has a count of ten or more. The J gene is TRBJ1-1, the V gene TRBV6-1; D is uncertain. The CDR3 has 13 amino acids. Germline CDR1 and CDR2: MNHNS and SASEGT. With 2 bases removed from V and 7 bases from J, the gap between germline ends came to 11 bases. CDR3 coding DNA: TGTGCCAGCAGTGAAATGGCTCCCCTTGAAGCTTTCTTT. This translates into CASSEMAPLEAFF.

Comments on this clonotype: Because it lacks the conserved phenylalanine or tryptophan at the end, this CDR3 is likely a read error. The chain couples TRBV6-2 or TRBV6-3 to TRBJ2-7; D gene unclear. Germline CDR1 MNHEY, CDR2 SVGEGT. CDR3 size: 12 residues. Deletions cut 8 bases from V and 5 bases from J, with 13 bases between. The CDR3 DNA sequence: TGTGCCAGCGGAAACGCGCCCCACGAGCAGTACCTC. This codes for CASGNAPHEQYL.

This clonotype has only a few counts. The chain employs TRBV27 and TRBJ2-5, with a tentative D call TRBD1 (5 bases). Germline assignment: CDR1 MNHEY and CDR2 SMNVEV (reference sequence). V was cut by 4 bases and J by 6 bases, with 30 bases left in between. The CDR3 is made up of 19 amino acids. The chain's CDR3 is CASSYAAYRQSSFVKTQYF. The CDR3 DNA follows: TGTGCCAGCAGTTACGCCGCCTATAGACAGTCTAGTTTTGTAAAGACCCAGTACTTC.

V and J are TRBV20-1 and TRBJ1-3; 7 bases agree with TRBD1. V shed 1 base and J 14 bases; nucleotides not matched to a gene: 8. In germline, CDR1 is DFQATT, CDR2 SNEGSKA (reference sequence). The CDR3 is 12 amino acids. CDR3 in amino acids: CSARATEGALYF. The CDR3 nucleotides read TGCAGTGCTAGAGCGACGGAGGGGGCCCTATATTTT.

The sample holds many counts of this clonotype. The genes are TRBV7-3 and TRBJ2-7; 7 bases align to TRBD2. The germline V gene has CDR1 SGHTA and CDR2 FQGTGA. With 5 bases clipped from V and 4 bases from J, the junction kept 5 bases outside the gene matches. This CDR3 spans 13 amino acids. The CDR3 sequence is CASSRDYGYEQYF. The CDR3 nucleotides are TGTGCCAGCAGCCGGGACTACGGTTACGAGCAGTACTTC.

In this sample, this clonotype turned up a few times. The chain links TRBV19 to TRBJ2-6; D gene ambiguous. The CDR3 is made up of 12 amino acids. V dropped 6 bases and J dropped 4 bases, with 4 bases sitting between them. Germline CDR1 reads LNHDA; CDR2 reads SQIVND (reference sequence). CDR3 DNA: TGTGCCAGTAGCACCGGGGCCAACGTCCTGACTTTC. Protein sequence: CASSTGANVLTF.

V is TRBV12-3 or TRBV12-4 and J is TRBJ1-1, with D perhaps matching TRBD1 (5 bases). Trimming shortened V by 6 bases and J by 8 bases, and 16 bases separated the two germline ends. The CDR3 has 13 residues. The CDR3 DNA reads as TGTGCCAGCAGCAGTATCCCCGGGACGGAAGCTTTCTTT. This gives the protein CASSSIPGTEAFF.

The rearrangement joins TRBV20-1 to TRBJ2-2; 8 bases match TRBD1. CDR1 DFQATT and CDR2 SNEGSKA come from the germline V gene (reference sequence). The J segment lost 7 bases and the V segment lost 5 bases, leaving 9 bases of the junction unmatched. This CDR3 spans 14 amino acids. CDR3 DNA: TGCAGTGCTGCCGACTCCGGGACAGGCGGGGAGCTGTTTTTT. Translation: CSAADSGTGGELFF.

V and J are TRBV7-4 and TRBJ1-2; tentatively, D is TRBD1 (5 bases). This CDR3 contains 14 residues. CDR1 and CDR2 (germline): SGHVT, SQSDAQ. Deletions cut 7 bases from V and 12 bases from J, with 24 bases between. The CDR3 sequence is CASNYAGRTDPHTF. CDR3 sequence (DNA): TGTGCCAGCAACTACGCAGGGCGCACTGATCCCCACACCTTC.

This clonotype was counted only a few times. V usage is TRBV30 and J usage is TRBJ1-1; D possibly corresponds to TRBD1 (5 bases). This CDR3 is 14 amino acids long. V was trimmed by 5 bases and J by 1 base, leaving 14 bases between them. Germline lookup yields CDR1 GTSNPN and CDR2 SVGIG (reference sequence). This chain's CDR3 is CAWRLGPRNTEAFF. As DNA, the CDR3 is TGTGCCTGGCGACTGGGACCGAGGAACACTGAAGCTTTCTTT.

As to this clonotype: The junction differs from germline at one of its ends, possibly a read error. The chain recombines TRBV7-8 with TRBJ1-1, with D tentatively TRBD1 (6 bases). The CDR3 has 13 amino acids. Germline-derived CDR1 and CDR2 are SGHVS and FQNEAQ. CDR3 in amino acids: CASSLTGIGEPYF. CDR3 bases: TGTGCCAGCAGCTTAACAGGGATCGGTGAACCTTACTTC.

The rearrangement joins TRBV19 to TRBJ1-2; 9 nucleotides align to TRBD1. The CDR3 loop spans 15 amino acids. The J segment lost 8 bases and the V segment lost 5 bases, leaving 12 bases of the junction unmatched. Germline lookup yields CDR1 LNHDA and CDR2 SQIVND (reference sequence). The CDR3 coding sequence is TGTGCCAGTAGTTCTTTTCCGGGACAGGGTCGCGGCTACACCTTC. Encoded protein: CASSSFPGQGRGYTF.

The V call is TRBV25-1, the J call TRBJ1-5; maybe TRBD1 (5 bases). The CDR3 covers 14 residues. CDR1 MGHDK and CDR2 SYGVNS come from the germline V gene. V shed 4 bases and J shed 5 bases, with 12 bases lying between them. The CDR3 nucleotides are TGTGCCAGCAGTGTCGACAGATGCGATCAGCCCCAGCATTTT. It codes for CASSVDRCDQPQHF. The full variable domain, completed using reference TRBV25-1 and TRBJ1-5, is EADIYQTPRYLVIGTGKKITLECSQTMGHDKMYWYQQDPGMELHLIHYSYGVNSTEKGDLSSESTVSRIRTEHFPLTLESARPSHTSQYLCASSVDRCDQPQHFGDGTRLSIL.

Ten or more counts support this clonotype. V gene TRBV13 combines with J gene TRBJ2-3; no definite D call. Germline V gene sequence: CDR1 PRHDT, CDR2 FYEKMQ (reference sequence). V lost 5 bases, J lost 2 bases, and 5 bases lay in between. The CDR3 covers 12 residues. CDR3 coding DNA: TGTGCCAGCAGCGCCAACACAGATACGCAGTATTTT. This codes for CASSANTDTQYF.

The genes are TRBV9 and TRBJ1-2, with a possible D match to TRBD1 (5 bases). CDR1 is SGDLS and CDR2 is YYNGEE in the germline V gene. This CDR3 region has 15 residues. V was cut by 0 bases and J by 12 bases, with 21 bases left in between. CDR3 sequence: CASSVGQNNSPLHTF. In nucleotides, the CDR3 is TGTGCCAGCAGCGTAGGACAGAATAATTCACCCCTCCACACCTTC. The full variable domain, in which reference TRBV9 and TRBJ1-2 provide the parts outside the CDR3, is DSGVTQTPKHLITATGQRVTLRCSPRSGDLSVYWYQQSLDQGLQFLIQYYNGEERAKGNILERFSAQQFPDLHSELNLSSLELGDSALYFCASSVGQNNSPLHTFGSGTRLTVV.

This clonotype came up a few times. This chain connects TRBV20-1 to TRBJ2-3, with a weak D call TRBD2 (5 bases). Trimming pared 3 bases from V and 2 bases from J, leaving 9 bases between. The length of the CDR3 is 13 residues. Germline assignment: CDR1 DFQATT and CDR2 SNEGSKA (reference sequence). This CDR3 is CSARIDYTDTQYF. DNA for the CDR3: TGCAGTGCTAGGATAGACTACACAGATACGCAGTATTTT.

The chain carries TRBV7-8 and TRBJ2-2; D is possibly TRBD1 or TRBD2 (5 bases each). Looked up from germline, CDR1 is SGHVS and CDR2 is FQNEAQ. Trimming shortened V by 4 bases and J by 12 bases, and 21 bases separated the two germline ends. There are 15 residues in the CDR3. CDR3 in DNA: TGTGCCAGCAGCTGGCAGGGTGGTATTACGGGGCAGCTGTTTTTT. Its protein product is CASSWQGGITGQLFF.

The chain carries TRBV20-1 and TRBJ1-6; possible D gene TRBD1, 5 bases. This CDR3 comprises 13 residues. Germline values: CDR1 DFQATT, CDR2 SNEGSKA (reference sequence). V shed 6 bases and J shed 5 bases, with 11 bases lying between them. The CDR3 DNA is TGCAGTGCCTTACAGGCCCATAATTCACCCCTCCACTTT. It encodes CSALQAHNSPLHF.

Concerning this clonotype itself: No conserved phenylalanine or tryptophan is present at the end of the CDR3, so a read error is the likely explanation. No DNA is shown, since the ends of the CDR3 on it are uncertain; the CDR3 is the one TCRdb lists. The V call is TRBV7-2, the J call TRBJ1-2; TRBD1 is taken as the D call from the table, unchecked against the DNA. The germline V gene encodes CDR1 SGHTA and CDR2 FQGNSA. The CDR3 length equals 13 residues, ends included. CDR3 loop: CASSLGTNYGYTL.

This chain connects TRBV29-1 to TRBJ1-2, with unresolved D. Per germline, CDR1 SQVTM and CDR2 ANQGSEA. V shed 4 bases and J shed 2 bases, with 8 bases lying between them. The CDR3 consists of 12 residues. The DNA for the CDR3 is TGCAGCGTTGTGAGTCAGAACTATGGCTACACCTTC. Residues: CSVVSQNYGYTF.

The rearrangement joins TRBV7-2 to TRBJ1-1; D ambiguous. Germline values: CDR1 SGHTA, CDR2 FQGNSA. The CDR3 sequence is 14 residues long. V was cut by 5 bases and J by 5 bases, with 15 bases left in between. The CDR3 region has the DNA TGTGCCAGCAGCGCCGGCAGTAAAGGAACTGAAGCTTTCTTT. Its translation: CASSAGSKGTEAFF.

This clonotype was seen only once. Sequence at one end of the junction differs from germline and may be a read error. This chain connects TRBV13 to TRBJ2-2; possibly TRBD1 or TRBD2 for D (6 bases each). The CDR3 spans 16 residues. Germline V gene lookup returns CDR1 PRHDT and CDR2 FYEKMQ (reference sequence). This CDR3 is CATSREGWGATGELFF. The CDR3 DNA reads as TGTGCCACCAGCAGAGAGGGGTGGGGGGCTACCGGGGAGCTGTTTTTT.

Only one count was recorded for this clonotype. The chain uses TRBV2 and TRBJ1-4; TRBD1 might be the D (6 bases). Germline lookup yields CDR1 SNHLY and CDR2 FYNNEI. CDR3 size: 13 residues. Trimming shortened V by 11 bases and J by 8 bases, and 18 bases separated the two germline ends. The CDR3 region is CARGGTTNEKLFF. In DNA, the CDR3 is TGTGCCCGAGGGGGGACTACGAACGAAAAACTGTTTTTT.

V usage is TRBV5-1 and J usage is TRBJ1-2; D call uncertain. V was shortened by 2 bases and J by 4 bases, with 15 bases between the two germline ends. Germline V gene lookup returns CDR1 SGHRS and CDR2 YFSETQ. This CDR3 is built from 15 residues. The CDR3 DNA follows: TGCGCCAGCAGCTTCGCTTCGGGCGCAGCCTATGGCTACACCTTC. Translation gives CASSFASGAAYGYTF.

About this clonotype: One junction end does not reproduce the germline sequence, and a read error may be involved. This chain joins TRBV7-3 and TRBJ1-5, with unresolved D. Germline loops: CDR1 SGHTA, CDR2 FQGTGA. The CDR3 is made up of 15 amino acids. The CDR3 sequence is CASSLGRWADKHQHF. The DNA for the CDR3 is TGCGCCAGCAGCCTAGGAAGATGGGCAGATAAGCACCAGCATTTT.

This clonotype was found once. The DNA is left out, because the CDR3 cannot be placed on it with certainty; the CDR3 is given as TCRdb lists it. The rearrangement links TRBV7-9 to TRBJ2-7; whether TRBD2, the table's D call, matches the DNA was not checked. The germline V gene has CDR1 SEHNR and CDR2 FQNEAQ (reference sequence). Ends included, the CDR3 has 13 residues. The CDR3 region is CASSFASGTSPGV.